Below are 16 T cell receptor beta chains sequenced from a single sample in a study of T-cell memory formation after mild COVID-19. TCRdb used MiXCR to reprocess the 5' RACE reads, holding one entry per CDR3 protein. The table shows about 190,000 distinct CDR3 sequences, with around 17% occurring only once. Sample: PBMCs or a T cell subset sorted from them (not recorded which). Every receptor here comes from an adult woman who had mild COVID-19 (a few samples of this study predate the infection). Cell type and time point are not known.

This clonotype has more than one count but fewer than ten. The chain recombines TRBV7-2 with TRBJ2-2; no clear D gene. The V and J ends lost 5 bases and 5 bases respectively, with 15 bases between them. This CDR3 is built from 15 residues. Germline loops: CDR1 SGHTA, CDR2 FQGNSA. The chain's CDR3 is CASSPHPGQTGELFF. CDR3 bases: TGTGCCAGCAGCCCCCACCCGGGTCAAACCGGGGAGCTGTTTTTT. The complete variable domain, with remaining parts taken from reference TRBV7-2 and TRBJ2-2, reads GAGVSQSPSNKVTEKGKDVELRCDPISGHTALYWYRQSLGQGLEFLIYFQGNSAPDKSGLPSDRFSAERTGGSVSTLTIQRTQQEDSAVYLCASSPHPGQTGELFFGEGSRLTVL.

The rearrangement uses TRBV16 and TRBJ1-5; 7 bases line up with TRBD1. Germline loops: CDR1 KGHSY, CDR2 FQNENV. This CDR3 contains 14 residues. Trimming cost V 6 bases and J 5 bases; bases outside gene matches: 7. CDR3 loop: CASSLTGRDQPQHF. Here the CDR3 DNA reads TGTGCCAGCAGTCTGACAGGGAGAGATCAGCCCCAGCATTTT.

The chain joins TRBV12-3 or TRBV12-4 to TRBJ2-2; D unclear. Trimming removed 3 bases from V and 1 base from J, with 6 bases in between. The CDR3 is made up of 14 amino acids. CDR3 nucleotide sequence: TGTGCCAGCAGTTTTGAGATGAACACCGGGGAGCTGTTTTTT. Its translation is CASSFEMNTGELFF.

This clonotype came up many times. This chain uses TRBV5-1 with TRBJ2-6; D is unclear. Germline V gene sequence: CDR1 SGHRS, CDR2 YFSETQ. This CDR3 spans 15 amino acids. The V end was cut by 4 bases, the J end by 0 bases, with 8 bases between. Written as DNA, the CDR3 is TGCGCCAGCAGCATTCAGAGCTCTGGGGCCAACGTCCTGACTTTC. It specifies CASSIQSSGANVLTF.

J is TRBJ1-2 and V is TRBV3-1; TRBD1 aligns across 9 bases. The germline CDR1 and CDR2 sequences are LGHDT and YNNKEL (reference sequence). J was trimmed by 8 bases and V by 3 bases; bases with no gene match: 10. The CDR3 contains 15 residues. The CDR3 spells CASSHPPGTGNGYTF. Written as DNA, the CDR3 is TGTGCCAGCAGCCACCCCCCCGGGACAGGGAACGGCTACACCTTC.

J is TRBJ2-7 and V is TRBV7-2, with TRBD1 matching over 7 bases. Germline CDR1 is SGHTA and CDR2 is FQGNSA. The CDR3 loop spans 15 amino acids. Trimming cost V 1 base and J 2 bases; bases outside gene matches: 5. CDR3 DNA: TGTGCCAGCAGCTTAGTGAGCCAGGGGGCCTACGAGCAGTACTTC. It specifies CASSLVSQGAYEQYF.

The chain has TRBV2 and TRBJ1-1; weak D call: TRBD1 (6 bases). The germline gives CDR1 SNHLY, CDR2 FYNNEI. The CDR3 is 12 amino acids. Trimming left V 10 bases short and J 3 bases short, with 12 bases between. The CDR3 nucleotides are TGTGCCACAAAAGGGGGGGACACTGAAGCTTTCTTT. It yields the protein CATKGGDTEAFF.

To note about this clonotype: An end of the junction does not agree with germline; a read error may underlie this. This chain links TRBV29-1 with TRBJ2-7; 12 bases align to TRBD1. Per the germline V gene, CDR1 is SQVTM and CDR2 is ANQGSEA. This CDR3 comprises 17 residues. CDR3 sequence: CSPPGGQGAHRPYEQCF. In DNA form, the CDR3 reads TGCAGCCCCCCTGGGGGACAGGGGGCCCACCGCCCATACGAGCAGTGCTTC.

This clonotype showed up just a few times. The chain has TRBV2 and TRBJ2-5, with 11 bases identical to TRBD1. The germline V gene has CDR1 SNHLY and CDR2 FYNNEI. Trimming at V came to 6 bases and at J to 3 bases, leaving 12 bases not matched to a gene. CDR3 size: 17 residues. The CDR3 loop is CASSTYRDRGKKETQYF. DNA for the CDR3: TGTGCCAGCAGCACCTACCGGGACAGGGGGAAAAAAGAGACCCAGTACTTC.

This chain connects TRBV11-2 to TRBJ2-1; 8 positions agree with TRBD1. Trimming at V came to 4 bases and at J to 12 bases, leaving 5 bases not matched to a gene. The CDR3 runs 12 residues. CDR1 SGHAT and CDR2 FQNNGV come from the germline V gene. CDR3 in DNA: TGTGCCAGCAGCTCCGACAGGGGTAGGCAGTTCTTC. Its protein is CASSSDRGRQFF.

The rearrangement links TRBV5-4 to TRBJ2-4; D is uncertain. Germline-derived CDR1 and CDR2 are SGHNT and YYREEE (reference sequence). V was pared by 0 bases and J by 7 bases, with 8 bases between. The CDR3 sequence is 13 residues long. CDR3 sequence reads: CASSLDGWNIQYF. As DNA, the CDR3 is TGTGCCAGCAGCTTGGATGGATGGAACATTCAGTACTTC.

V usage is TRBV10-3 and J usage is TRBJ2-5, with D perhaps matching TRBD1 (5 bases). Germline loops: CDR1 ENHRY, CDR2 SYGVKD. The V end lost 2 bases, the J end lost 9 bases, and 13 bases lay between the germline ends. This CDR3 spans 13 amino acids. CDR3 in amino acids: CAISEDGQSAQYF. DNA of the CDR3: TGTGCCATCAGTGAGGATGGACAATCGGCCCAGTACTTC.

V is TRBV3-1 and J is TRBJ1-2; D possibly corresponds to TRBD1 (6 bases). Germline loops: CDR1 LGHDT, CDR2 YNNKEL (reference sequence). V dropped 1 base and J dropped 5 bases, with 14 bases sitting between them. The length of the CDR3 is 15 residues. Here the CDR3 DNA reads TGTGCCAGCAGCCAAGGAGCCAGGGGTGAATATGGCTACACCTTC. It encodes CASSQGARGEYGYTF.

Only a few counts were recorded for this clonotype. This chain connects TRBV6-5 to TRBJ2-7; D is unresolved. This CDR3 contains 14 residues. V lost 0 bases and J lost 8, with 14 bases in between. Germline V gene sequence: CDR1 MNHEY, CDR2 SVGAGI. CDR3 coding DNA: TGTGCCAGCAGTTACTCGAGAGACACCGAGCAGCAGTACTTC. Encoded protein: CASSYSRDTEQQYF.

In this sample, this clonotype turned up a few times. The chain employs TRBV11-3 and TRBJ2-1; 8 bases match TRBD1. The V gene end was trimmed by 7 bases and the J gene end by 4 bases; junction bases not matched to a gene: 6. The CDR3 is 14 amino acids. CDR1 is SGHNT and CDR2 is YENEEA in the germline V gene. As DNA, the CDR3 is TGTGCCAGCAAGAACAGGGGGGCGTACAATGAGCAGTTCTTC. Residues: CASKNRGAYNEQFF. The full variable domain, its missing parts supplied by reference TRBV11-3 and TRBJ2-1, is EAGVVQSPRYKIIEKKQPVAFWCNPISGHNTLYWYLQNLGQGPELLIRYENEEAVDDSQLPKDRFSAERLKGVDSTLKIQPAELGDSAVYLCASKNRGAYNEQFFGPGTRLTVL.

This clonotype has just a few counts. V is TRBV11-2 and J is TRBJ2-2; D may be TRBD1 or TRBD2 (6 bases each). The CDR3 runs 22 residues. The ends were cut back, 5 bases at V and 2 bases at J, with 33 bases in the middle. Germline V CDR1 and CDR2: SGHAT, FQNNGV. The chain's CDR3 is CASSAVRATGISAGRNTGELFF. CDR3 coding DNA: TGTGCCAGCAGCGCTGTCAGGGCAACAGGGATCTCTGCGGGACGCAACACCGGGGAGCTGTTTTTT. The full variable domain, with the rest looked up from reference TRBV11-2 and TRBJ2-2, is EAGVAQSPRYKIIEKRQSVAFWCNPISGHATLYWYQQILGQGPKLLIQFQNNGVVDDSQLPKDRFSAERLKGVDSTLKIQPAKLEDSAVYLCASSAVRATGISAGRNTGELFFGEGSRLTVL.